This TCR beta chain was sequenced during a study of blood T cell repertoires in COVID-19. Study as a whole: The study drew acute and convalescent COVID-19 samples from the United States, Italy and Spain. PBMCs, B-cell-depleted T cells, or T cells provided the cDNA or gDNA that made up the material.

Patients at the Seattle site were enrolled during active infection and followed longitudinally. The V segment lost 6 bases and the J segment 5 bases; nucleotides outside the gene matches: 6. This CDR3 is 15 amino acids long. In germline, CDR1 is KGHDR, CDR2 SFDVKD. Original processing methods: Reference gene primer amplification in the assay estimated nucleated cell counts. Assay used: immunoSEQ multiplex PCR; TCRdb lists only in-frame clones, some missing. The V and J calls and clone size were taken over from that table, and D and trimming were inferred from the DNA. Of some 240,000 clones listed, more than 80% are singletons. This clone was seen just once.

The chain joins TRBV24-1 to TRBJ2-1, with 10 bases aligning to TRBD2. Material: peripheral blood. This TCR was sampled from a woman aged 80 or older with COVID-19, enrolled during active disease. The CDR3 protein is CATSSAGGPHNEQFF. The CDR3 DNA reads TGTGCCACCAGTTCAGCGGGAGGGCCCCACAATGAGCAGTTCTTC.